This T cell receptor (beta chain) was captured in a study of blood T cell repertoires in COVID-19. Study in general: Some COVID-19 samples were acute and others convalescent; all came from the United States, Italy and Spain. The analysed material was cDNA or gDNA that came from T cells, B-cell-depleted T cells, or PBMCs.

V dropped 0 bases and J dropped 5 bases, with 13 bases sitting between them. The CDR3 has 15 amino acids. In the original analysis: Reference gene primer amplification in the assay estimated nucleated cell counts. Sequencing was performed with immunoSEQ multiplex PCR; in TCRdb, only in-frame clones are kept and a portion is missing. V and J calls and clone size are as listed in that table; D and trimming were resolved from the DNA. This sample carries around 150,000 clones, approximately 80% of them seen once, and the ten largest clones take roughly 8.3%. The origin of this receptor is an elderly woman in a cohort sampled during active or convalescent COVID-19. The chain has TRBV23-1 and TRBJ1-1; D may be TRBD1 (5 bases). TRBV23-1 is an ORF for which the function is uncertain. Sequencing used peripheral blood. CDR3 residues: CASSQSWRGGTEAFF. The CDR3 DNA sequence: TGCGCCAGCAGTCAATCGTGGAGGGGTGGGACTGAAGCTTTCTTT.